A selection of T cell receptor beta chains follows, all from one sample in a study of glioma-infiltrating T cells after dendritic cell vaccination. Sequencing was performed with immunoSEQ multiplex PCR; in TCRdb, only in-frame clones are kept and a portion is missing. Altogether tens of thousands of clones are present, roughly 90% being singletons, with the ten largest covering 5.3%. This specimen consisted of blood, obtained after dendritic cell vaccination. The receptors derive from a human donor with glioblastoma. Each CDR3 is given with its conserved first and last residue.

v_call	j_call	cdr3_aa
TRBV18	TRBJ1-1	CASSPEGAVTEAFF
TRBV2	TRBJ2-5	CASSLNQGYQETQYF
TRBV7-8	TRBJ2-7	CASSRGTDYEQYF
TRBV30	TRBJ1-1	CAWKVGDTMNTEAFF
TRBV29-1	TRBJ2-1	CSVLRWGGNEQFF
TRBV28	TRBJ2-7	CASRGTGLYEQYF
TRBV28	TRBJ2-3	CASSPGLAADTQYF
TRBV11-2	TRBJ2-2	CASSLRRKGLRGTGELFF
TRBV5-1	TRBJ2-1	CASSFSTSGRGDEQFF
TRBV28	TRBJ1-1	CASSLRSGLGTEAFF
TRBV6-1	TRBJ2-1	CASSEPMRQGYNEQFF
TRBV14	TRBJ2-3	CASSLSLAGDERDTQYF
TRBV11-1	TRBJ2-1	CASSPRLGQGNEQFF
TRBV19	TRBJ2-1	CASSIDPPTGWKLYNEQFF
TRBV11-2	TRBJ2-7	CASSKAGSRYVEQYF
TRBV13	TRBJ2-3	CASSLKEGLDTQYF
TRBV9	TRBJ2-3	CASSWGGADTQYF
TRBV10-3	TRBJ2-3	CAVRGLSTDTQYF
TRBV10-3	TRBJ2-2	CAISGTSTGELFF
TRBV4-3	TRBJ2-7	CASSQHLQGAGEQYF
TRBV27	TRBJ2-1	CASSYYNEQFF
TRBV30	TRBJ2-7	CAWTLPGGAGGRVQYF
TRBV29-1	TRBJ2-7	CSVEDPTSGRGEQYF
TRBV19	TRBJ1-2	CASSGNRGLSGYTF
TRBV11-3	TRBJ2-3	CASSWAGGPTDTQYF
TRBV7-9	TRBJ2-7	CASSLVSGRVYEQYF
TRBV7-2	TRBJ2-1	CASSLGLADYNEQFF
TRBV27	TRBJ2-1	CASSLIRGQGVGEQFF
TRBV28	TRBJ1-3	CASSARQIISGNTIYF
TRBV2	TRBJ1-4	CASTPDRVLFF
TRBV19	TRBJ2-7	CASSPQTGSHEQYF
TRBV6-1	TRBJ2-6	CASSGSAGLLSGANVLTF
TRBV2	TRBJ2-7	CASKMDSFSYEQYF
TRBV5-8	TRBJ2-7	CASSSRTSGRGEQYF
TRBV11-3	TRBJ2-1	CASSFSDSNEQFF
TRBV28	TRBJ1-1	CASSSPYGNTEAFF
TRBV14	TRBJ1-2	CASSHQRGNYGYTF
TRBV27	TRBJ1-5	CASSYRELVGNQPQHF
TRBV6-5	TRBJ1-2	CASSYLGARTRSGYTF
TRBV13	TRBJ1-4	CASSHGGASVNEKLFF
TRBV7-9	TRBJ2-7	CASSYGLAGGRRARQYF
TRBV7-8	TRBJ1-1	CASSLPSAEAFF
TRBV9	TRBJ1-1	CASSEAFGTANTEAFF
TRBV10-3	TRBJ1-1	CAIRATGPEAFF
TRBV7-9	TRBJ2-7	CASSYGGSYEQYF
TRBV19	TRBJ1-1	CASSTRGAVFTEAFF
TRBV2	TRBJ1-2	CASSSQGQGLIGYTF
TRBV30	TRBJ1-5	CALEVGQGGNQPQHF
TRBV11-3	TRBJ2-3	CASSPDGTTTDTQYF
TRBV25-1	TRBJ1-1	CASRGTGNTEAFF
TRBV5-1	TRBJ1-1	CASSTQGSDTEAFF
TRBV5-4	TRBJ2-7	CASSQDRGAYEQYF
TRBV6-5	TRBJ2-5	CASSENRRETQYF
TRBV7-3	TRBJ1-2	CASSPGHGYGYTF
TRBV5-1	TRBJ1-1	CASSQQGAGGTEAFF
TRBV18	TRBJ2-7	CASSPETGRDEQYF
TRBV27	TRBJ2-1	CASSLYSGPQFF